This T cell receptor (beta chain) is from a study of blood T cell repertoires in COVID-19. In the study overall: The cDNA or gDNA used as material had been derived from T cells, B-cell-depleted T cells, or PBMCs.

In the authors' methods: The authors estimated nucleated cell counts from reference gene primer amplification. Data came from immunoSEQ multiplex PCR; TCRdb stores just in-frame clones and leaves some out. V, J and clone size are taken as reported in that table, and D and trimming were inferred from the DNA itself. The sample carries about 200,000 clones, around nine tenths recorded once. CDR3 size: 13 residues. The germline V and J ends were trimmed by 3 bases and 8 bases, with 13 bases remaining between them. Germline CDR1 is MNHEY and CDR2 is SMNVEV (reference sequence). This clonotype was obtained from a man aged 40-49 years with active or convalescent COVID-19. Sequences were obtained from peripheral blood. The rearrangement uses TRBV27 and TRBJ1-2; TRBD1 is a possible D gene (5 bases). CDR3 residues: CASSLGGGMGYTF. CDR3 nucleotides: TGTGCCAGCAGTTTGGGGGGGGGTATGGGCTACACCTTC.